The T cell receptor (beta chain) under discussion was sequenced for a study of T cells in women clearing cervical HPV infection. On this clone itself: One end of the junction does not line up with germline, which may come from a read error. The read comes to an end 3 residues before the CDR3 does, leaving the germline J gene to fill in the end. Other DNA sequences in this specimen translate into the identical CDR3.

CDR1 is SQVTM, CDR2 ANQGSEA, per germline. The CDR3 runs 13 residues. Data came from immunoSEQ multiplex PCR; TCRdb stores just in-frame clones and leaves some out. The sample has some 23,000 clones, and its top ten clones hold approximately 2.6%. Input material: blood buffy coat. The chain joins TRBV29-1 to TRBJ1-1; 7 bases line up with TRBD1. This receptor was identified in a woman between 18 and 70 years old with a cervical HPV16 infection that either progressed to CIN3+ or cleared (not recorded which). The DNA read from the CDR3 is TGCAGCGTTGCAGAACAGGGGAACACTGAG. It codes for CSVAEQGNTE. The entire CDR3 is CSVAEQGNTEAFF.